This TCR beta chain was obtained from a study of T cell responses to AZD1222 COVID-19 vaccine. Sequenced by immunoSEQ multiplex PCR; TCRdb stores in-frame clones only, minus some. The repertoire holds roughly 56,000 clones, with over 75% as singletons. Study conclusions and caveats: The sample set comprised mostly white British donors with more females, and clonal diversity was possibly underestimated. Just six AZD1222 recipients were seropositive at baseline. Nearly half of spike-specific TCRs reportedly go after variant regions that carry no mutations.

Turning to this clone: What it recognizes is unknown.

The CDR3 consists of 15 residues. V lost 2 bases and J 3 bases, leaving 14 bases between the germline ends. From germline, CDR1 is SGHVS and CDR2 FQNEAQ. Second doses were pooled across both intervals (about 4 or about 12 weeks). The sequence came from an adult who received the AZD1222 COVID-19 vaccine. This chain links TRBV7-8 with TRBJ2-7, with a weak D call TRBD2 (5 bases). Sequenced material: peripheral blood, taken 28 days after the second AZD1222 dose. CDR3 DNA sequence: TGTGCCAGCAGCTTATTTCGGGGTAATAGCTACGAGCAGTACTTC. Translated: CASSLFRGNSYEQYF.